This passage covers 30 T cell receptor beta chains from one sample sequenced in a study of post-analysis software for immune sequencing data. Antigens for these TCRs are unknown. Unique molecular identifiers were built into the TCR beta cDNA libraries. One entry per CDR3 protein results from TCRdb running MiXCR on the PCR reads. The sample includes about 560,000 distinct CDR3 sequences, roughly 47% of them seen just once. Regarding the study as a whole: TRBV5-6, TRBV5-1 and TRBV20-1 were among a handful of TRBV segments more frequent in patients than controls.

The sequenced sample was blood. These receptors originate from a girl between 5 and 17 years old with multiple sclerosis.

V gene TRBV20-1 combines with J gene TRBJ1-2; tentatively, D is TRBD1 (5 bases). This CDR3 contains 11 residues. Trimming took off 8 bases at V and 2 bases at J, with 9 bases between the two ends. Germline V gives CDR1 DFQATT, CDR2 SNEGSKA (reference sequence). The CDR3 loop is CSLGRNYGYTF. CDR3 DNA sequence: TGCAGTCTGGGACGGAACTATGGCTACACCTTC.

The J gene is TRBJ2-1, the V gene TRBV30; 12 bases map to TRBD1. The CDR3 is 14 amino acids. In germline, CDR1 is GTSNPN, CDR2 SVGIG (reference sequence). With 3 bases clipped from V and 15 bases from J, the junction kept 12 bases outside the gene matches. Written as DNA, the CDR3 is TGTGCCTGGAGCCGAGGGACAGGGGGCTATGTAGGGTTCTTC. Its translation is CAWSRGTGGYVGFF.

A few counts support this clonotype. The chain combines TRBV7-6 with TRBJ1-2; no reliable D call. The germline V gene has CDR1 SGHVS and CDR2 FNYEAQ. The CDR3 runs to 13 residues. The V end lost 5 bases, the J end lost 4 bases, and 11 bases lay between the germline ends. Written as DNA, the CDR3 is TGTGCCAGCAGCCTAAACGGGGTCTATGGCTACACCTTC. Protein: CASSLNGVYGYTF.

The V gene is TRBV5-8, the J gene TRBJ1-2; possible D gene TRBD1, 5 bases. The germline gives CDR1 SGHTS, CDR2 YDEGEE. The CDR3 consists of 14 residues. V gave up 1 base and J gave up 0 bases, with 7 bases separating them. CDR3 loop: CASSLKQANYGYTF. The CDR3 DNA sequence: TGTGCCAGCAGCTTGAAACAGGCTAACTATGGCTACACCTTC.

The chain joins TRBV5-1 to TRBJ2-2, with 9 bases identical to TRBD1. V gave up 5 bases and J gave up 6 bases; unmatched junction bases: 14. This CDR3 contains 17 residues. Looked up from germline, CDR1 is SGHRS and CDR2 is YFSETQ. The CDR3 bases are TGCGCCAGCAGTCGAGTCCCGCGACAGGGGGGTTCCGGGGAGCTGTTTTTT. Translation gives CASSRVPRQGGSGELFF.

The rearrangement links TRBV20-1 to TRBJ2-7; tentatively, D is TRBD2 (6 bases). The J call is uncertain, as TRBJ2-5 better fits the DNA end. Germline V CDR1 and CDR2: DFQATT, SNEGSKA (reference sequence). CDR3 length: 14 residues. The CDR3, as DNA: TGCAGTGCTACCACCGGGGGTAATGGTGAGACCCAGTACTTC. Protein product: CSATTGGNGETQYF.

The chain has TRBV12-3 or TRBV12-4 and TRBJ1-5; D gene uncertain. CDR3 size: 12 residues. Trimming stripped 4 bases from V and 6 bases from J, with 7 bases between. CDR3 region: CASSSLPQPQHF. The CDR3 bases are TGTGCCAGCAGTTCCCTCCCTCAGCCCCAGCATTTT.

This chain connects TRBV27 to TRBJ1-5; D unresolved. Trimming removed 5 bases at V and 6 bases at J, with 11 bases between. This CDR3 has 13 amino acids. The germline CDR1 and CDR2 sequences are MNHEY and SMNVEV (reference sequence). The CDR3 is CASSESVAQPQHF. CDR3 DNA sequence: TGTGCCAGCAGTGAGTCAGTGGCTCAGCCCCAGCATTTT.

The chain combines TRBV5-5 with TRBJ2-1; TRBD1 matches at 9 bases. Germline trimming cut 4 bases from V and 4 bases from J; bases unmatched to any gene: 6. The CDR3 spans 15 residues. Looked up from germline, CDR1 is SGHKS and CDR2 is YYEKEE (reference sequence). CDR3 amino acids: CASSPLGTGYNEQFF. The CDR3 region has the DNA TGTGCCAGCAGCCCCTTAGGGACAGGGTACAATGAGCAGTTCTTC.

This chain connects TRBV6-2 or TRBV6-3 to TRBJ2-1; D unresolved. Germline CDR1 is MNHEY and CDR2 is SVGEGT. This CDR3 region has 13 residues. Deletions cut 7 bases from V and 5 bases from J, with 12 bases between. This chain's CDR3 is CASIPDFNNEQFF. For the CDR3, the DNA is TGTGCCAGCATTCCAGATTTTAACAATGAGCAGTTCTTC.

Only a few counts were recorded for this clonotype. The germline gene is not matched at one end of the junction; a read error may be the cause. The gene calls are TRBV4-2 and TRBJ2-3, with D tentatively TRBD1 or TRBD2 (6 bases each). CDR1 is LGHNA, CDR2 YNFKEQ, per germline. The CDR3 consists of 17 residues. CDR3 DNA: TGTGCCAGCAGCCGCGGAGGGGGAACCTCTAGCACAGGTACGCAGTATTTT. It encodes CASSRGGGTSSTGTQYF.

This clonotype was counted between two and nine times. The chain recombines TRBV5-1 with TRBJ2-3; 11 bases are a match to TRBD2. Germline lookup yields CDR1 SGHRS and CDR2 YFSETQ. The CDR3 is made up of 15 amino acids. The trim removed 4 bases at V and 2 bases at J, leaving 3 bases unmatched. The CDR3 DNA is TGCGCCAGCAGCGGGGGACTAGCGGACACAGATACGCAGTATTTT. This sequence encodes CASSGGLADTDTQYF. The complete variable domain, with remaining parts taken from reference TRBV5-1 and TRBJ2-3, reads KAGVTQTPRYLIKTRGQQVTLSCSPISGHRSVSWYQQTPGQGLQFLFEYFSETQRNKGNFPGRFSGRQFSNSRSEMNVSTLELGDSALYLCASSGGLADTDTQYFGPGTRLTVL.

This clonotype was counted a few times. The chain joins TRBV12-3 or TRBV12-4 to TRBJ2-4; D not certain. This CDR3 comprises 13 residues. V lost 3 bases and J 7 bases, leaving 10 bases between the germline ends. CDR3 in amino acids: CASSFSLGNIQYF. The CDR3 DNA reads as TGTGCCAGCAGTTTTAGTCTGGGGAACATTCAGTACTTC.

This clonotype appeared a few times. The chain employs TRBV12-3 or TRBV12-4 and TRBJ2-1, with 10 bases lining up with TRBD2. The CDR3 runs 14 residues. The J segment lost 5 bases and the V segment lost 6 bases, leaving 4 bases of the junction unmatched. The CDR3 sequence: CASSLAGENNEQFF. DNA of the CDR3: TGTGCCAGCAGCCTAGCGGGAGAAAACAATGAGCAGTTCTTC.

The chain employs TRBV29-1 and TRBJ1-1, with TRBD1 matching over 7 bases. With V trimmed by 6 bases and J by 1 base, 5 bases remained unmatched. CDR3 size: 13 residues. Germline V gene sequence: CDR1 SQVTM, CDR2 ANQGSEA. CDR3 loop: CSVRGQQNTEAFF. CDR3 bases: TGCAGCGTCCGGGGACAGCAGAACACTGAAGCTTTCTTT. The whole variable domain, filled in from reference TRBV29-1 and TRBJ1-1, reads SAVISQKPSRDICQRGTSLTIQCQVDSQVTMMFWYRQQPGQSLTLIATANQGSEATYESGFVIDKFPISRPNLTFSTLTVSNMSPEDSSIYLCSVRGQQNTEAFFGQGTRLTVV.

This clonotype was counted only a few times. CDR3: CATSRGIGTLWGYTF. As DNA, the CDR3 is TGTGCCACCAGCAGAGGAATCGGGACCCTTTGGGGCTACACCTTC. The chain has TRBV15 and TRBJ1-2; weak D call: TRBD1 (5 bases). CDR3 length: 15 residues. V was trimmed by 1 base and J by 8 bases, leaving 17 bases between them. The germline gives CDR1 LNHNV, CDR2 YYDKDF (reference sequence).

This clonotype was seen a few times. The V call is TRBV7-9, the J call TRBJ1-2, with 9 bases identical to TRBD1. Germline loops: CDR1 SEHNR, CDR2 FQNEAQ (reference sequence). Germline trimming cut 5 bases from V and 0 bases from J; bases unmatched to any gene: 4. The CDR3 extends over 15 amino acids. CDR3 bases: TGTGCCAGCAGCGAACAGGGGGCGTCTAACTATGGCTACACCTTC. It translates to CASSEQGASNYGYTF. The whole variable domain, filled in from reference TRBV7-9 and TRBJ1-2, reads DTGVSQNPRHKITKRGQNVTFRCDPISEHNRLYWYRQTLGQGPEFLTYFQNEAQLEKSRLLSDRFSAERPKGSFSTLEIQRTEQGDSAMYLCASSEQGASNYGYTFGSGTRLTVV.

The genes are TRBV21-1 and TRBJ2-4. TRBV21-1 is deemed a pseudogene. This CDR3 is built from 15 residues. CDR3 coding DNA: TGTGCCAGCAGCAAAGGCCAGGAGGCCAAAAACATTCAGTACTTC. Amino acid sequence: CASSKGQEAKNIQYF.

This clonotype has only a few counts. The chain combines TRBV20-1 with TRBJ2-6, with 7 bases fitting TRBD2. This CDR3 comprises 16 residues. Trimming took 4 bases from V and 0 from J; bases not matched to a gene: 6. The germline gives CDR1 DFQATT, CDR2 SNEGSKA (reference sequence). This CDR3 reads CSANRGGGSGANVLTF. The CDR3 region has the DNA TGCAGTGCTAACCGTGGGGGGGGCTCTGGGGCCAACGTCCTGACTTTC.

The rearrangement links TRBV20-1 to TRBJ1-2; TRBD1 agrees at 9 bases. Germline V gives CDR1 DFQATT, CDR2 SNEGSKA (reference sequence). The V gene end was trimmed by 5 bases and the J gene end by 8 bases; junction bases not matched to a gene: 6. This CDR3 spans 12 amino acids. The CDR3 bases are TGCAGTGCTGGAACAGGGGGCGCGGGCTACACCTTC. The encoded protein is CSAGTGGAGYTF.

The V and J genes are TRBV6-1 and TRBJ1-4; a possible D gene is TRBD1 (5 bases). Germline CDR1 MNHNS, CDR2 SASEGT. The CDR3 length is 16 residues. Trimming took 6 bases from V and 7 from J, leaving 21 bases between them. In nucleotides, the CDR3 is TGTGCCAGCAGGAGGGGCGACAGTGGCGGTGGTGAAAAACTGTTTTTT. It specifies CASRRGDSGGGEKLFF.

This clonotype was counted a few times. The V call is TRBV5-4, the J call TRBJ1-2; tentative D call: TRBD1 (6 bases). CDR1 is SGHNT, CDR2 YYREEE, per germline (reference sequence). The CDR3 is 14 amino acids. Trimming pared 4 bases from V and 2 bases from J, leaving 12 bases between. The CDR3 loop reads CASSRDTKNYGYTF. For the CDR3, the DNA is TGTGCCAGCAGCAGGGACACGAAAAACTATGGCTACACCTTC.

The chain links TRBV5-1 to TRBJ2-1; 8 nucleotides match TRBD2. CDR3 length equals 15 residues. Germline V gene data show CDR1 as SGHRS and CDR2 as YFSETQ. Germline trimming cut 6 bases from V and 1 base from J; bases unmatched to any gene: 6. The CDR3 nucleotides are TGCGCCAGCATCTCGGGGGGGGAATCCTACAATGAGCAGTTCTTC. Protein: CASISGGESYNEQFF.

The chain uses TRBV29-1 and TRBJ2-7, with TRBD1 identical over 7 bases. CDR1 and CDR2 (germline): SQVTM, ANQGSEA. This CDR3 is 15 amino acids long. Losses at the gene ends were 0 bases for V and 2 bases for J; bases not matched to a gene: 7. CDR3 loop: CSVEDLQGPTYEQYF. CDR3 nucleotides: TGCAGCGTTGAAGATCTACAGGGGCCAACCTACGAGCAGTACTTC.

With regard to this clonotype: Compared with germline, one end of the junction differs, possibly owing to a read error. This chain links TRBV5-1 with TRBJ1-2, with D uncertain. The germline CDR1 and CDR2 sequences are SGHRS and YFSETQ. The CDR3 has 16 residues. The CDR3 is CASSLGHRASNCGYTF. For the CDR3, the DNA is TGCGCCAGCAGCTTGGGACATCGGGCATCTAACTGTGGCTACACCTTC.

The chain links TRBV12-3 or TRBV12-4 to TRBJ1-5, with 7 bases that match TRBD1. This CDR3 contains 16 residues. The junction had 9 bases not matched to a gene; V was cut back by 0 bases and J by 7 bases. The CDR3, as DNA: TGTGCCAGCAGTTTAGCGTGGGCAGGGGGATCACAGCCCCAGCATTTT. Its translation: CASSLAWAGGSQPQHF.

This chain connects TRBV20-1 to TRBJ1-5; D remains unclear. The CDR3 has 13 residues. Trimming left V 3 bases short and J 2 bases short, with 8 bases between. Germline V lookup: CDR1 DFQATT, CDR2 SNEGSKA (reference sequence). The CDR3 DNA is TGCAGTGCTAGGGAGAGCGGCAATCAGCCCCAGCATTTT. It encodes CSARESGNQPQHF.

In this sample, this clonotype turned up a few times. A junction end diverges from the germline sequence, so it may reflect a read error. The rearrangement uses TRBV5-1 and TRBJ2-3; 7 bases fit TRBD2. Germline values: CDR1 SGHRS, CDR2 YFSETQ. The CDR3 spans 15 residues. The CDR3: CASRGMAGDTDTQYF. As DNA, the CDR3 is TGTGCCAGCCGAGGGATGGCGGGGGACACAGATACGCAGTATTTT.

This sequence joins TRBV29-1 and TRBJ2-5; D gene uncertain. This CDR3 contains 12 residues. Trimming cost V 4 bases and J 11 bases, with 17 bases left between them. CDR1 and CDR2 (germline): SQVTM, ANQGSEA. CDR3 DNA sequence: TGCAGCGTTGGCGCAGGAGTCGATGAGCAGTACTTC. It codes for CSVGAGVDEQYF.

CDR3 sequence: CASSSQLAGGQETQYF. CDR3 in DNA: TGTGCCAGCAGCTCGCAACTAGCGGGGGGTCAAGAGACCCAGTACTTC. This sequence joins TRBV7-2 and TRBJ2-5, with 12 positions matching TRBD2. V dropped 4 bases and J dropped 2; count of bases not matched to a gene: 5. The CDR3 is made up of 16 amino acids. From germline, CDR1 is SGHTA and CDR2 FQGNSA.